This TCR beta chain was identified in a study of T cells in Graves' hyperthyroidism and ophthalmopathy. Germline trimming cut 3 bases from V and 3 bases from J; bases unmatched to any gene: 4. The CDR3 consists of 14 residues. The germline CDR1 and CDR2 sequences are MNHGY and SVAAGI. Amplification of TCR beta CDR3 regions was performed using RNA transcripts as template. Using the HTBI primer set, a first-round RT-PCR was run on the TCR CDR3. TCRdb used MiXCR to reprocess the multiplex PCR reads, holding one entry per CDR3 protein. The repertoire consists of more than 350,000 distinct CDR3 sequences, with 15% occurring once and the leading ten covering approximately 19%.

The sequence derives from a woman aged 60-75 years with Graves' ophthalmopathy. V gene TRBV6-9 combines with J gene TRBJ2-5, with TRBD2 identical over 7 bases. Sequencing was carried out using blood. The CDR3 DNA sequence: TGTGCCAGCAGTTACCCGGGGGGAGAAGAGACCCAGTACTTC. Translated: CASSYPGGEETQYF.